Below, 4 T cell receptor beta chains from the same sample are listed, as sequenced in a study of T cell responses to AZD1222 COVID-19 vaccine. Repertoires were generated with immunoSEQ multiplex PCR, while TCRdb's copy carries only in-frame clones and drops some. The data contain approximately 170,000 clones, roughly 93% of them seen just once; the ten biggest clones take up 3.5% to 4.5%. The material was peripheral blood, obtained on day 0 of AZD1222 vaccination. Receptors were obtained from an adult in good health.

The CDR3 sequence is CASSWGGQGPYEQYF. Written as DNA, the CDR3 is TGTGCCAGCAGTTGGGGGGGCCAAGGGCCCTACGAGCAGTACTTC. This rearrangement joins TRBV7-9 to TRBJ2-7; weak D call: TRBD2 (7 bases). V was shortened by 6 bases and J by 2 bases, with 17 bases between the two germline ends. There are 15 residues in the CDR3. Germline CDR1 and CDR2: SEHNR and FQNEAQ (reference sequence).

This clone has a single count. The chain carries TRBV6-5 and TRBJ1-1, with 9 positions matching TRBD1. Germline V gene lookup returns CDR1 MNHEY and CDR2 SVGAGI. With 5 bases clipped from V and 7 bases from J, the junction kept 8 bases outside the gene matches. The CDR3 runs to 14 residues. The CDR3 DNA reads TGTGCCAGCAGTCAGGGACAGGGAAAGGATGAAGCTTTCTTT. Translated: CASSQGQGKDEAFF.

The V and J genes are TRBV7-6 and TRBJ1-2; 7 nucleotides line up with TRBD1. V lost 5 bases, J lost 4 bases, and 10 bases stayed unmatched. CDR3 length: 15 amino acids. Germline V gives CDR1 SGHVS, CDR2 FNYEAQ. As DNA, the CDR3 is TGTGCCAGCAGCCCCCTGGGACAGACCGTCTATGGCTACACCTTC. Residues: CASSPLGQTVYGYTF. Looking up the rest from reference TRBV7-6 and TRBJ1-2 gives the full variable domain: GAGVSQSPRYKVTKRGQDVALRCDPISGHVSLYWYRQALGQGPEFLTYFNYEAQQDKSGLPNDRFSAERPEGSISTLTIQRTEQRDSAMYRCASSPLGQTVYGYTFGSGTRLTVV.

This clone was seen a handful of times. The chain couples TRBV7-7 to TRBJ2-2, with 9 bases lining up with TRBD1. J lost 5 bases, V lost 4 bases, and 2 bases had no gene match. The CDR3 length is 14 residues. Germline V lookup: CDR1 SSHAT, CDR2 FNYEAQ (reference sequence). The CDR3 DNA follows: TGTGCCAGCAGCTCCGGGACAGGGACCGGGGAGCTGTTTTTT. It codes for CASSSGTGTGELFF.